This T cell receptor beta chain was observed in a study of Ad26.COV2.S vaccination and SARS-CoV-2 variants. Turning to the study itself: In the COV1001 trial, the donor was in the Ad26.COV2.S arm.

As regards this clone: The antigen is not known.

The CDR3 sequence is 12 residues long. Germline V gives CDR1 SGHRS, CDR2 YFSETQ. V lost 0 bases to trimming and J lost 7 bases, with 7 bases between them. The assay was immunoSEQ multiplex PCR, and TCRdb's table has in-frame clones only and misses some. The sample shows 350,000 to 400,000 clones, about 88% of them seen only once. Treatment in this sample: over 15 received Ad26.COV2.S at low or high dose, single or two shots; a few received placebo; per-sample allocation not given. Samples came from day 63 after the first vaccine or placebo injection. Broader study findings: Measurement of non-spike TCR breadth gave similar results in vaccine and placebo recipients.

This specimen was peripheral blood, taken in a trial of Ad26.COV2.S vaccine versus placebo. This chain connects TRBV5-1 to TRBJ1-2; D not resolved. The clonotype comes from a person between 18 and 60 years old who received the Ad26.COV2.S COVID-19 vaccine or a placebo. DNA of the CDR3: TGCGCCAGCAGCTTGGAACGGGCTGGCTACACCTTC. Translation gives CASSLERAGYTF.